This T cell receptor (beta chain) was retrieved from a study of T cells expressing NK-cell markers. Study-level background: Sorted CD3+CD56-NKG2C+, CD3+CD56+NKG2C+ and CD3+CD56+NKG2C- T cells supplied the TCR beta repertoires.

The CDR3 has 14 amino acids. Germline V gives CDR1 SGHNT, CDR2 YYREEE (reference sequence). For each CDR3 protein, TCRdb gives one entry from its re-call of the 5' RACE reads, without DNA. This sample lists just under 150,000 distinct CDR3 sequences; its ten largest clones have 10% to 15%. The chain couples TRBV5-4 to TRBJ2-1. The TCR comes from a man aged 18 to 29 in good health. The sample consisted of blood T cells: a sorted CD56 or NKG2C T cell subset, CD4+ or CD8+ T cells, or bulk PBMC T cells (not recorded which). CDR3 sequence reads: CASSLGESYNEQFF.